A single T cell receptor (beta chain) is shown here with its context. Original processing methods: For nucleated cells, counts were estimated from reference gene primer amplification. Here immunoSEQ multiplex PCR was the method, and the copy in TCRdb shows in-frame clones only, minus some. Clone size and the V and J calls come from that table; the DNA yielded D and trimming. The table includes some 230,000 clones, roughly 90% detected once. The V segment lost 2 bases and the J segment 7 bases; nucleotides outside the gene matches: 3. The length of the CDR3 is 12 residues. Germline V gene data show CDR1 as GTSNPN and CDR2 as SVGIG (reference sequence). The entry originates in a study of blood T cell repertoires in COVID-19. As for the study in general: Nucleic acid was either cDNA or gDNA, and it came from T cells, B-cell-depleted T cells, or PBMCs.

The chain is built from TRBV30 and TRBJ1-1; 8 bases fit TRBD1. The specimen sequenced was peripheral blood. This receptor was identified in a man between 25 and 39 years old who had recovered from COVID-19. The CDR3 sequence: CAWSLTGGEAFF. CDR3 sequence (DNA): TGTGCCTGGAGTCTAACAGGGGGTGAAGCTTTCTTT. The full variable domain, rest sourced from reference TRBV30 and TRBJ1-1, is SQTIHQWPATLVQPVGSPLSLECTVEGTSNPNLYWYRQAAGRGLQLLFYSVGIGQISSEVPQNLSASRPQDRQFILSSKKLLLSDSGFYLCAWSLTGGEAFFGQGTRLTVV.